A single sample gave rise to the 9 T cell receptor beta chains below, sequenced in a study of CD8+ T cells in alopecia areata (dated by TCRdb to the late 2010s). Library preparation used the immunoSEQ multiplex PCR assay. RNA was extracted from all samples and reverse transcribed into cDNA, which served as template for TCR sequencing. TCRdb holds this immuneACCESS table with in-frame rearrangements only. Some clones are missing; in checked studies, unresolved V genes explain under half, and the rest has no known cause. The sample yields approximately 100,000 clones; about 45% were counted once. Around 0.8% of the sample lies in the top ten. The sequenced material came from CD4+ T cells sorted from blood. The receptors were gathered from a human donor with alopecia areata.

The CDR3 DNA follows: TGTGCCAGCAGCTTAAATGCGGGAGCGGGGGAGACCCAGTACTTC. As protein: CASSLNAGAGETQYF. V gene TRBV7-2 combines with J gene TRBJ2-5, with 7 bases identical to TRBD2. This CDR3 spans 15 amino acids. Germline assignment: CDR1 SGHTA and CDR2 FQGNSA. V gave up 2 bases and J gave up 5 bases; unmatched junction bases: 8. Variable domain in full (rest from reference TRBV7-2 and TRBJ2-5): GAGVSQSPSNKVTEKGKDVELRCDPISGHTALYWYRQSLGQGLEFLIYFQGNSAPDKSGLPSDRFSAERTGGSVSTLTIQRTQQEDSAVYLCASSLNAGAGETQYFGPGTRLLVL.

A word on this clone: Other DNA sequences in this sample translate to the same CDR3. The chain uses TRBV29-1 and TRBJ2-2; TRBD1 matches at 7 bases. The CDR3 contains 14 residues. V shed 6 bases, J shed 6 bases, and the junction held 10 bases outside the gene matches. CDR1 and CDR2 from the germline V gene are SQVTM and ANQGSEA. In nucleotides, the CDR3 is TGCAGCGTCCGATTAGCAGGGGGAGCCGGGGAGCTGTTTTTT. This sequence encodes CSVRLAGGAGELFF.

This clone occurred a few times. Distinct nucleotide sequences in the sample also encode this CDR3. In nucleotides, the CDR3 is TGTGCCAGCAGTCTTGGTCAAGAGACCCAGTACTTC. Protein product: CASSLGQETQYF. V gene TRBV7-9 combines with J gene TRBJ2-5; D ambiguous. V lost 6 bases to trimming and J lost 2 bases, with 7 bases between them. Germline lookup yields CDR1 SEHNR and CDR2 FQNEAQ (reference sequence). This CDR3 spans 12 amino acids.

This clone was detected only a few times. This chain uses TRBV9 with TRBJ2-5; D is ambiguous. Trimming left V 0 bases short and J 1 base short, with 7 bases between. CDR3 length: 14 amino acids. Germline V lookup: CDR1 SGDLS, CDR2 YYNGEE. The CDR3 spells CASSVDPGQETQYF. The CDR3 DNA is TGTGCCAGCAGCGTAGATCCAGGCCAAGAGACCCAGTACTTC.

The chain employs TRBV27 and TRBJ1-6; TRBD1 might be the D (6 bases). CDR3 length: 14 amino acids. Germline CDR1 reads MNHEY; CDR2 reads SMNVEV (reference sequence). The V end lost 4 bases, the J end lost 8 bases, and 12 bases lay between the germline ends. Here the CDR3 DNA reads TGTGCCAGCAGTTCAACAGGGATTGATTCACCCCTCCACTTT. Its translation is CASSSTGIDSPLHF.

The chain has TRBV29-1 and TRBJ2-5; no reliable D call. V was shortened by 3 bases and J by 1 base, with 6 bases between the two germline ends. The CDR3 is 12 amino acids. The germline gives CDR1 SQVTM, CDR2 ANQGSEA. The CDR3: CSVEWGQETQYF. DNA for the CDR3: TGCAGCGTTGAGTGGGGCCAAGAGACCCAGTACTTC.

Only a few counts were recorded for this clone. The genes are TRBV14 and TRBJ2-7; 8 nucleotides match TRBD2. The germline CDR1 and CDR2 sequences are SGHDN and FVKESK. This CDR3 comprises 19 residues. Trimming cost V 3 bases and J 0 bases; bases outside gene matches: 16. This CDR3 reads CASSHRRREGRATSYEQYF. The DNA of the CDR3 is TGTGCCAGCAGCCACCGTCGACGGGAGGGCAGAGCCACCTCCTACGAGCAGTACTTC.

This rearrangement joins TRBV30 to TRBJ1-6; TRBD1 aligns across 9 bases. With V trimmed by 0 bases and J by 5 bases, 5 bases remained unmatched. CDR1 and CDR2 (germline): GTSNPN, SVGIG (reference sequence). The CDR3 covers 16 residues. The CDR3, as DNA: TGTGCCTGGAGTGTGCTACAGGGGGCGCATAATTCACCCCTCCACTTT. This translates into CAWSVLQGAHNSPLHF.

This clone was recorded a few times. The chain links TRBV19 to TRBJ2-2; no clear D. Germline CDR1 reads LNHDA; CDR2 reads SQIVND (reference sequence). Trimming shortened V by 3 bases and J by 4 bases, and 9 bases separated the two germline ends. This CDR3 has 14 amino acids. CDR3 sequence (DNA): TGTGCCAGTAGTATCTGGTCAAGCACCGGGGAGCTGTTTTTT. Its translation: CASSIWSSTGELFF.